This T cell receptor beta chain was recorded in a study of Ad26.COV2.S vaccination and SARS-CoV-2 variants. Overall study: Each vaccinee took Ad26.COV2.S intramuscularly, once or twice 56 days apart.

This CDR3 comprises 15 residues. The germline CDR1 and CDR2 sequences are MNHEY and SVGAGI. J gave up 4 bases and V 7 bases, and 9 bases lay outside the gene matches. Treatment in this sample: about 20 received Ad26.COV2.S at low or high dose, single or two shots; five or six received placebo; per-sample allocation not given. Day 63 after the first vaccine or placebo injection was the time point for sampling. Here immunoSEQ multiplex PCR was the method, and the copy in TCRdb shows in-frame clones only, minus some. The sample includes around 420,000 clones, roughly 90% seen only once; the top ten take less than 4.5%.

The origin of this receptor is a person aged 18-60 years who received the Ad26.COV2.S COVID-19 vaccine or a placebo. The material sequenced was peripheral blood, taken in a trial of Ad26.COV2.S vaccine versus placebo. The chain uses TRBV6-5 and TRBJ2-5, with TRBD1 identical over 10 bases. The CDR3 DNA reads TGTGCCAGCACCAGGGGACAGGGGACAGCAGAGACCCAGTACTTC. It yields the protein CASTRGQGTAETQYF.